One and the same sample provided the 25 T cell receptor beta chains below, sequenced in a study of cytomegalovirus exposure and HLA in healthy donors. The PCR contained 60 Vbeta and 13 Jbeta primers. TCRdb's table, derived via immunoSEQ multiplex PCR, lists solely in-frame clones and lacks some. The profile covers some 98,000 clones, with roughly four fifths appearing a single time and 10% taken by the ten largest. Sequencing was done on a sample of PBMCs. The origin of the receptors is a human donor in good health.

The chain employs TRBV2 and TRBJ1-2; 8 bases align to TRBD1. This CDR3 is built from 14 residues. J was trimmed by 0 bases and V by 6 bases; bases with no gene match: 3. Germline loops: CDR1 SNHLY, CDR2 FYNNEI. CDR3 in amino acids: CASRATGANYGYTF. CDR3 bases: TGTGCCAGCAGGGCGACAGGGGCTAACTATGGCTACACCTTC.

The genes are TRBV18 and TRBJ1-5, with 8 positions matching TRBD1. The CDR3 runs to 18 residues. The ends lost 3 bases at V and 4 bases at J; junction bases unmatched: 14. The germline V gene has CDR1 KGHSH and CDR2 LQKENI. The CDR3 reads CASSPAPYRTGKNQPQHF. In nucleotides, the CDR3 is TGTGCCAGCTCACCTGCCCCATACCGGACAGGGAAAAATCAGCCCCAGCATTTT.

The rearrangement links TRBV7-8 to TRBJ2-5; the match to TRBD1 covers 8 bases. J was trimmed by 7 bases and V by 2 bases; bases with no gene match: 12. Germline V gene sequence: CDR1 SGHVS, CDR2 FQNEAQ. This CDR3 spans 16 amino acids. CDR3 sequence reads: CASSLKQGAKFGTQYF. The CDR3 region has the DNA TGTGCCAGCAGCTTAAAGCAGGGGGCGAAGTTTGGGACCCAGTACTTC.

The chain links TRBV28 to TRBJ2-4; D possibly corresponds to TRBD1 (5 bases). The CDR3 length is 16 residues. The germline CDR1 and CDR2 sequences are MDHEN and SYDVKM. Deletions cut 2 bases from V and 1 base from J, with 12 bases between. The CDR3 is CASSLAARVAKNIQYF. The CDR3 DNA reads TGTGCCAGCAGTTTAGCCGCCAGGGTGGCCAAAAACATTCAGTACTTC.

The gene calls are TRBV7-2 and TRBJ1-2, with TRBD1 matching over 9 bases. The V segment lost 8 bases and the J segment 8 bases; nucleotides outside the gene matches: 12. CDR3 size: 14 residues. The V gene's germline CDR1 is SGHTA and CDR2 FQGNSA. The CDR3 is CASVLGQGLGGYTF. The DNA for the CDR3 is TGTGCCAGCGTTCTGGGACAGGGCTTGGGAGGCTACACCTTC.

The rearrangement links TRBV4-2 to TRBJ2-5; 13 positions agree with TRBD2. In germline, CDR1 is LGHNA, CDR2 YNFKEQ. Losses at the gene ends were 0 bases for V and 5 bases for J; bases not matched to a gene: 9. This CDR3 has 18 residues. The CDR3 here is CASSQDRRLAGGRETQYF. In DNA form, the CDR3 reads TGTGCCAGCAGCCAAGATCGGAGACTAGCGGGGGGCCGGGAGACCCAGTACTTC.

The genes are TRBV5-6 and TRBJ1-4, with 8 bases identical to TRBD1. Germline loops: CDR1 SGHDT, CDR2 YYEEEE. With V trimmed by 0 bases and J by 1 base, 5 bases remained unmatched. The length of the CDR3 is 17 residues. Here the CDR3 reads CASSLGGRGRTNEKLFF. For the CDR3, the DNA is TGTGCCAGCAGCTTGGGGGGCAGGGGGCGAACTAATGAAAAACTGTTTTTT. Full variable domain (remainder filled in from reference TRBV5-6 and TRBJ1-4): DAGVTQSPTHLIKTRGQQVTLRCSPKSGHDTVSWYQQALGQGPQFIFQYYEEEERQRGNFPDRFSGHQFPNYSSELNVNALLLGDSALYLCASSLGGRGRTNEKLFFGSGTQLSVL.

The V gene is TRBV23-1, the J gene TRBJ2-1, with D perhaps matching TRBD1 (5 bases). TRBV23-1 is an ORF, with its function uncertain. V dropped 6 bases and J dropped 0 bases, with 12 bases sitting between them. The CDR3 length is 15 residues. CDR3 sequence: CASSENRSSYNEQFF. DNA of the CDR3: TGCGCCAGCAGCGAAAACAGGAGCTCCTACAATGAGCAGTTCTTC.

This clone has just a few counts. The chain couples TRBV14 to TRBJ2-7, with 9 bases that match TRBD1. Per germline, CDR1 SGHDN and CDR2 FVKESK. With V trimmed by 4 bases and J by 0 bases, 1 base remained unmatched. The length of the CDR3 is 14 residues. CDR3 protein: CASSRTGDSYEQYF. CDR3 DNA sequence: TGTGCCAGCAGCCGGACAGGGGACTCCTACGAGCAGTACTTC.

To note about this clone: This specimen includes other DNA sequences encoding the same CDR3. V gene TRBV28 combines with J gene TRBJ1-1; D is uncertain. The CDR3 totals 11 residues. V was pared by 6 bases and J by 11 bases, with 13 bases between. CDR1 MDHEN and CDR2 SYDVKM come from the germline V gene. The CDR3 region has the DNA TGTGCCAGCAGCTTTTCCGACGGGGCTTTCTTT. Its translation: CASSFSDGAFF.

The chain has TRBV12-5 and TRBJ2-5; D is possibly TRBD1 (5 bases). The germline gives CDR1 LGHNT, CDR2 FRNRAP. Deletions cut 3 bases from V and 3 bases from J, with 14 bases between. The CDR3 totals 15 residues. Here the CDR3 reads CASGFTGRGKETQYF. In DNA, the CDR3 is TGTGCTAGTGGTTTCACTGGAAGGGGAAAAGAGACCCAGTACTTC.

The J gene is TRBJ2-1, the V gene TRBV6-5; D may be TRBD2 (5 bases). Germline CDR1 reads MNHEY; CDR2 reads SVGAGI. The CDR3 is made up of 14 amino acids. V was clipped by 7 bases and J by 5 bases, with 15 bases between them. Here the CDR3 DNA reads TGTGCCAGCACCCCTGGGCGGAGGCACAATGAGCAGTTCTTC. The encoded protein is CASTPGRRHNEQFF.

V usage is TRBV5-8 and J usage is TRBJ2-1, with 10 positions matching TRBD1. This CDR3 has 15 amino acids. CDR1 is SGHTS, CDR2 YDEGEE, per germline. With 3 bases clipped from V and 3 bases from J, the junction kept 3 bases outside the gene matches. The CDR3 nucleotides are TGTGCCAGCAGCTCCGACAGGGGGCTCTACAATGAGCAGTTCTTC. This gives the protein CASSSDRGLYNEQFF.

The rearrangement uses TRBV28 and TRBJ2-5, with TRBD1 identical over 8 bases. Unmatched junction bases numbered 13, after V lost 8 bases and J lost 2 bases. This CDR3 has 16 residues. Germline V gene sequence: CDR1 MDHEN, CDR2 SYDVKM. CDR3 in DNA: TGTGCCAGCCGAAATTCCTGGACAGGGCGTCAAGAGACCCAGTACTTC. Encoded protein: CASRNSWTGRQETQYF.

The chain is built from TRBV2 and TRBJ1-5; 9 bases are a match to TRBD1. The CDR3 contains 14 residues. The germline V gene has CDR1 SNHLY and CDR2 FYNNEI. With 6 bases clipped from V and 5 bases from J, the junction kept 5 bases outside the gene matches. The CDR3 loop is CASRPRTGDQPQHF. In DNA form, the CDR3 reads TGTGCCAGCAGGCCGCGGACAGGGGATCAGCCCCAGCATTTT.

V gene TRBV10-3 combines with J gene TRBJ1-2, with D possibly being TRBD1 (5 bases). The CDR3 is 13 amino acids. The germline V gene encodes CDR1 ENHRY and CDR2 SYGVKD. V gave up 0 bases and J gave up 9 bases, with 11 bases separating them. The CDR3 DNA reads as TGTGCCATCAGTGAGTCGACAGCTAGGCGCTACACCTTC. Its translation: CAISESTARRYTF.

J is TRBJ2-4 and V is TRBV5-1; D is possibly TRBD1 (5 bases). The germline gives CDR1 SGHRS, CDR2 YFSETQ. The CDR3 has 13 residues. With 3 bases removed from V and 7 bases from J, the gap between germline ends came to 11 bases. The CDR3 DNA is TGCGCCAGCAGCTCCACAGGTGGGAACATTCAGTACTTC. This translates into CASSSTGGNIQYF.

This clone was counted between two and nine times. The chain has TRBV25-1 and TRBJ1-2; tentatively, D is TRBD1 (5 bases). CDR3 length equals 13 residues. V shed 6 bases and J shed 6 bases, with 14 bases lying between them. Germline assignment: CDR1 MGHDK and CDR2 SYGVNS. The CDR3 sequence: CASRAQGLDGYTF. Here the CDR3 DNA reads TGTGCCAGCAGAGCTCAGGGTCTGGATGGCTACACCTTC.

The chain is built from TRBV9 and TRBJ2-7; D is ambiguous. Trimming cost V 0 bases and J 7 bases, with 8 bases left between them. This CDR3 is 12 amino acids long. Germline CDR1 SGDLS, CDR2 YYNGEE. CDR3 residues: CASSVGIGEQYF. DNA of the CDR3: TGTGCCAGCAGCGTAGGAATCGGGGAGCAGTACTTC.

The chain has TRBV30 and TRBJ1-4, with 7 bases matching TRBD1. Trimming at V came to 1 base and at J to 5 bases, leaving 7 bases not matched to a gene. This CDR3 has 15 amino acids. Per germline, CDR1 GTSNPN and CDR2 SVGIG (reference sequence). DNA of the CDR3: TGTGCCTGGAGTGCGGGACAGCCAGGGAATGAAAAACTGTTTTTT. Residues: CAWSAGQPGNEKLFF.

This clone was seen a few times. The chain is built from TRBV4-3 and TRBJ2-5; 9 nucleotides match TRBD2. The germline V gene has CDR1 LGHNA and CDR2 YSLEER. V lost 3 bases, J lost 5 bases, and 10 bases stayed unmatched. CDR3 size: 16 residues. The CDR3 DNA follows: TGCGCCAGCAGCCAGTTCGCGGGAGGGGGTCGGGAGACCCAGTACTTC. This codes for CASSQFAGGGRETQYF.

CDR3 DNA sequence: TGTGCCAGCAGCTTCGTTGGGGCGGAGTACAATGAGCAGTTCTTC. Encoded protein: CASSFVGAEYNEQFF. The chain couples TRBV7-2 to TRBJ2-1; a weak D match, TRBD1 (5 bases). This CDR3 contains 15 residues. V was shortened by 3 bases and J by 4 bases, with 13 bases between the two germline ends. Per the germline V gene, CDR1 is SGHTA and CDR2 is FQGNSA.

This clone showed up just a few times. The rearrangement links TRBV7-2 to TRBJ2-7; 8 bases are a match to TRBD1. Germline V gene sequence: CDR1 SGHTA, CDR2 FQGNSA. The CDR3 is made up of 16 amino acids. V dropped 1 base and J dropped 2; count of bases not matched to a gene: 7. CDR3 amino acids: CASSLGQGPGAYEQYF. The CDR3 DNA reads TGTGCCAGCAGCTTAGGACAGGGGCCCGGCGCCTACGAGCAGTACTTC.

This chain connects TRBV18 to TRBJ2-7; 8 nucleotides line up with TRBD1. The CDR3 length is 14 residues. Germline CDR1 and CDR2: KGHSH and LQKENI. V lost 2 bases and J lost 2; bases outside the gene matches: 2. CDR3 in DNA: TGTGCCAGCTCACCATCGACAGGGGCCTACGAGCAGTACTTC. This translates into CASSPSTGAYEQYF.

V is TRBV19 and J is TRBJ2-5; the match to TRBD2 covers 8 bases. The CDR3 is 15 residues long. In germline, CDR1 is LNHDA, CDR2 SQIVND (reference sequence). The J segment lost 2 bases and the V segment lost 6 bases, leaving 8 bases of the junction unmatched. The CDR3 sequence is CASRGAGASQETQYF. The CDR3 DNA is TGTGCCAGTAGAGGAGCGGGGGCCTCACAAGAGACCCAGTACTTC. Filled out from reference TRBV19 and TRBJ2-5, the complete variable domain reads DGGITQSPKYLFRKEGQNVTLSCEQNLNHDAMYWYRQDPGQGLRLIYYSQIVNDFQKGDIAEGYSVSREKKESFPLTVTSAQKNPTAFYLCASRGAGASQETQYFGPGTRLLVL.